This passage covers 20 T cell receptor beta chains from one sample sequenced in a study of T cell clonality in common variable immunodeficiency. Generated by immunoSEQ multiplex PCR, the TCRdb table keeps only in-frame clones and is missing some. The sample yields about 45,000 clones, without any singletons. The sequencing input was peripheral blood mononuclear cells. These receptors came from a person between 18 and 75 years old in good health.

This clone was counted at least ten times. The sequence runs out 3 residues before the end of the CDR3; the remainder is reconstructed from the germline J gene. J is TRBJ2-1 and V is TRBV11-3; 8 bases map to TRBD2. V shed 4 bases, J shed 4 bases, and the junction held 6 bases outside the gene matches. The germline V gene has CDR1 SGHNT and CDR2 YENEEA. The CDR3 covers 15 residues. The CDR3 spells CASSSGLAGYNEQFF. CDR3 DNA (partial): TGTGCCAGCAGCTCCGGGTTAGCGGGATACAATGAG.

Turning to this clone: The CDR3 is cut off 3 residues early in the read; its end comes from the germline J gene. The chain couples TRBV5-1 to TRBJ1-3; no clear D gene. Germline V gene data show CDR1 as SGHRS and CDR2 as YFSETQ. V was cut by 1 base and J by 0 bases, with 17 bases left in between. This CDR3 is built from 18 residues. The CDR3 DNA, read in part, is TGCGCCAGCAGCTTGTATGGAGTTCCAGGTCACTCTGGAAACACC. Translating gives CASSLYGVPGHSGNT. The entire CDR3 reads CASSLYGVPGHSGNTIYF. Filled out from reference TRBV5-1 and TRBJ1-3, the complete variable domain reads KAGVTQTPRYLIKTRGQQVTLSCSPISGHRSVSWYQQTPGQGLQFLFEYFSETQRNKGNFPGRFSGRQFSNSRSEMNVSTLELGDSALYLCASSLYGVPGHSGNTIYFGEGSWLTVV.

This clone has ten or more counts. The read terminates 3 residues before the CDR3 end, so the remaining end is supplied by the germline J gene. The chain links TRBV5-6 to TRBJ2-7, with 11 positions matching TRBD2. This CDR3 contains 14 residues. J lost 5 bases, V lost 4 bases, and 5 bases had no gene match. CDR1 SGHDT and CDR2 YYEEEE come from the germline V gene. The CDR3 is CASSDSGRADEQYF. The sequenced CDR3 bases are TGTGCCAGCAGCGATAGCGGGAGGGCCGACGAG.

This clone was found many times. Read sequence stops 3 residues before the CDR3 end, and the germline J gene provides the missing end. The chain uses TRBV20-1 and TRBJ2-2; TRBD2 agrees at 11 bases. CDR3 length: 14 residues. After removal of 5 bases from V and 1 base from J, the junction contained 0 bases not matched to a gene. CDR1 DFQATT and CDR2 SNEGSKA come from the germline V gene (reference sequence). CDR3 amino acids: CSALAGGNTGELFF. CDR3 DNA (partial): TGCAGTGCTCTAGCGGGGGGGAACACCGGGGAG.

This clone was counted ten times or more. The read falls 3 residues short of the CDR3 end, and the missing part is taken from the germline J gene. The J gene is TRBJ1-2, the V gene TRBV28; a weak D match, TRBD1 (6 bases). Germline values: CDR1 MDHEN, CDR2 SYDVKM. The germline V and J ends were trimmed by 6 bases and 4 bases, with 15 bases remaining between them. CDR3 length equals 14 residues. The CDR3 here is CASRKGGDGYGYTF. The part of the CDR3 DNA that was read is TGTGCCAGCAGAAAAGGGGGTGACGGCTATGGC.

This clone was seen ten or more times. Read data end 3 residues before the CDR3 end; the end is taken from the germline J gene. The chain combines TRBV5-6 with TRBJ1-2, with TRBD1 matching over 8 bases. The junction had 5 bases not matched to a gene; V was cut back by 5 bases and J by 2 bases. Looked up from germline, CDR1 is SGHDT and CDR2 is YYEEEE. This CDR3 comprises 14 residues. The CDR3 bases that were read are TGTGCCAGCAGACAACGGACAGGGAACTATGGC. The encoded protein is CASRQRTGNYG. The whole CDR3 protein reads CASRQRTGNYGYTF.

This clone was seen many times. The CDR3 goes on 3 residues after the read ends, and that part is filled in from the germline J gene. The gene calls are TRBV19 and TRBJ2-1, with TRBD2 identical over 7 bases. The J segment lost 8 bases and the V segment lost 5 bases, leaving 21 bases of the junction unmatched. CDR3 size: 18 residues. Germline V CDR1 and CDR2: LNHDA, SQIVND (reference sequence). The DNA read from the CDR3 is TGTGCCAGTAGTCCGAACCCCGCCCGGCGGGAGAGGAGTGATGAG. Encoded protein: CASSPNPARRERSDE. The full-length CDR3 reads as CASSPNPARRERSDEQFF.

Ten or more counts support this clone. The read stops 3 residues short of the end of the CDR3; the missing end is completed from the germline J gene. The chain has TRBV20-1 and TRBJ2-1; a weak D match, TRBD2 (7 bases). The CDR3 is made up of 14 amino acids. CDR1 DFQATT and CDR2 SNEGSKA come from the germline V gene (reference sequence). V lost 6 bases, J lost 6 bases, and 18 bases lay in between. The part of the CDR3 DNA that was read is TGCAGTGCCAGGGGAACTAGCGTAATCAATGAG. This encodes CSARGTSVINE. The full CDR3 reads CSARGTSVINEQFF.

This clone came up many times. The missing CDR3 end, 3 residues past where the read stops, is filled in from the germline J gene. The J gene is TRBJ2-7, the V gene TRBV7-2, with D tentatively TRBD2 (6 bases). The CDR3 is 15 amino acids. Germline assignment: CDR1 SGHTA and CDR2 FQGNSA. V was pared by 5 bases and J by 2 bases, with 16 bases between. The CDR3 DNA, read in part, is TGTGCCAGCAGCCCGCCTGGGACTCCAACCTACGAG. Its protein is CASSPPGTPTYE. The entire CDR3 protein is CASSPPGTPTYEQYF. The full variable domain, in which reference TRBV7-2 and TRBJ2-7 provide the parts outside the CDR3, is GAGVSQSPSNKVTEKGKDVELRCDPISGHTALYWYRQSLGQGLEFLIYFQGNSAPDKSGLPSDRFSAERTGGSVSTLTIQRTQQEDSAVYLCASSPPGTPTYEQYFGPGTRLTVT.

In its sample, this clone was seen many times. The read finishes 3 residues shy of the CDR3 end, and the germline J gene is used to complete it. The V gene is TRBV2, the J gene TRBJ2-1, with D possibly TRBD1 on 5 matching bases. V dropped 7 bases and J dropped 0 bases, with 13 bases sitting between them. Germline V gene sequence: CDR1 SNHLY, CDR2 FYNNEI. This CDR3 contains 15 residues. The CDR3 loop reads CASTKGQSSYNEQFF. CDR3 bases read: TGTGCCAGCACCAAGGGGCAGAGCTCCTACAATGAG.

In this sample, this clone turned up many times. Read sequence stops 3 residues before the CDR3 end, and the germline J gene provides the missing end. The chain recombines TRBV29-1 with TRBJ1-2, with TRBD1 identical over 8 bases. Germline V CDR1 and CDR2: SQVTM, ANQGSEA. The CDR3 extends over 15 amino acids. Unmatched junction bases numbered 13, after V lost 4 bases and J lost 6 bases. The sequenced CDR3 bases are TGCAGCGTTGGGTTGCGCGGGCAGGGGGCCGATGGC. Its translation: CSVGLRGQGADG. The CDR3 reads in full as CSVGLRGQGADGYTF.

This clone was found many times. Coverage ceases 3 residues before the CDR3 finishes, and the germline J gene fills in the end. This chain links TRBV10-1 with TRBJ1-1; D call uncertain. This CDR3 has 9 residues. Germline-derived CDR1 and CDR2 are WNHNN and SYGVQD (reference sequence). V was cut by 10 bases and J by 5 bases, with 5 bases left in between. The sequenced part of the CDR3 DNA is TGCGCCACGAGGACTGAA. Protein product: CATRTE. The complete CDR3 reads CATRTEAFF.

This clone occurred many times. The sequenced fragment ends 3 residues before the CDR3 boundary, so the rest is inferred from the germline J gene. J is TRBJ2-1 and V is TRBV19; TRBD2 might be the D (7 bases). Germline values: CDR1 LNHDA, CDR2 SQIVND (reference sequence). CDR3 size: 15 residues. With 1 base removed from V and 7 bases from J, the gap between germline ends came to 14 bases. The CDR3 DNA, read in part, is TGTGCCAGTAGTATAGGTTCGGGGGGACAAAATGAG. This encodes CASSIGSGGQNE. In full, the CDR3 is CASSIGSGGQNEQFF.

This clone has ten or more counts. The read gets to within 3 residues of the CDR3 end, and the germline J gene fills in the rest. J is TRBJ2-7 and V is TRBV7-9, with TRBD1 matching 8 bases. Trimming cost V 4 bases and J 4 bases; bases outside gene matches: 9. This CDR3 region has 15 residues. CDR1 is SEHNR, CDR2 FQNEAQ, per germline (reference sequence). The covered CDR3 bases are TGTGCCAGCAGCTCGGAGCGGACAGGGAGGTACGAG. Amino acid sequence: CASSSERTGRYE. The whole CDR3 sequence is CASSSERTGRYEQYF.

This clone was detected ten times or more. The read comes to an end 3 residues before the CDR3 does, leaving the germline J gene to fill in the end. The rearrangement uses TRBV27 and TRBJ2-1, with D hard to call. Germline V gene sequence: CDR1 MNHEY, CDR2 SMNVEV (reference sequence). The CDR3 extends over 12 amino acids. Trimming took off 0 bases at V and 7 bases at J, with 4 bases between the two ends. The CDR3 DNA, read in part, is TGTGCCAGCAGTTTATCGAGGAATGAG. It yields the protein CASSLSRNE. The entire CDR3 protein is CASSLSRNEQFF.

This clone was observed at least ten times. The read ends 3 residues shy of where the CDR3 ends; the end is completed using the germline J gene. J is TRBJ2-5 and V is TRBV5-4; D unresolved. Germline V lookup: CDR1 SGHNT, CDR2 YYREEE (reference sequence). This CDR3 region has 14 residues. V lost 0 bases to trimming and J lost 0 bases, with 6 bases between them. The CDR3 here is CASSLELNQETQYF. CDR3 DNA, as far as it was read: TGTGCCAGCAGCTTGGAACTAAACCAAGAGACC. The variable domain in full, completed from reference TRBV5-4 and TRBJ2-5, reads ETGVTQSPTHLIKTRGQQVTLRCSSQSGHNTVSWYQQALGQGPQFIFQYYREEENGRGNFPPRFSGLQFPNYSSELNVNALELDDSALYLCASSLELNQETQYFGPGTRLLVL.

In this sample, this clone turned up a few times. The read gets to within 3 residues of the CDR3 end, and the germline J gene fills in the rest. V gene TRBV7-8 combines with J gene TRBJ1-2; a weak D match, TRBD1 (5 bases). The CDR3 length is 16 residues. The germline gives CDR1 SGHVS, CDR2 FQNEAQ. Trimming removed 1 base at V and 4 bases at J, with 16 bases between. CDR3 DNA (partial): TGTGCCAGCAGCTTAGAGGTGGGCAGGGCGGCCTATGGC. It specifies CASSLEVGRAAYG. The full CDR3 protein is CASSLEVGRAAYGYTF. The full variable domain, rest sourced from reference TRBV7-8 and TRBJ1-2, is GAGVSQSPRYKVAKRGQDVALRCDPISGHVSLFWYQQALGQGPEFLTYFQNEAQLDKSGLPSDRFFAERPEGSVSTLKIQRTQQEDSAVYLCASSLEVGRAAYGYTFGSGTRLTVV.

This clone has ten or more counts. The sequenced fragment ends 3 residues before the CDR3 boundary, so the rest is inferred from the germline J gene. The chain uses TRBV7-6 and TRBJ1-2; 10 bases line up with TRBD1. The ends lost 1 base at V and 6 bases at J; junction bases unmatched: 5. Germline V CDR1 and CDR2: SGHVS, FNYEAQ. This CDR3 contains 15 residues. The sequenced part of the CDR3 DNA is TGTGCCAGCAGCTTAGAGATGGGACAGGGGCATGGC. It codes for CASSLEMGQGHG. The whole CDR3 region reads CASSLEMGQGHGYTF.

This clone was counted many times. The read terminates 3 residues ahead of where the CDR3 ends, so the germline J gene completes it. This chain connects TRBV30 to TRBJ2-7; 14 bases are a match to TRBD2. Germline CDR1 GTSNPN, CDR2 SVGIG (reference sequence). With 5 bases clipped from V and 4 bases from J, the junction kept 7 bases outside the gene matches. The CDR3 has 15 amino acids. Partial CDR3 DNA: TGTGCCTGGCGGAAGGGACTAGCGGGAGAATACGAG. Encoded protein: CAWRKGLAGEYE. The complete CDR3 reads CAWRKGLAGEYEQYF.

This clone was seen repeatedly, ten times or more. The observed sequence ends 3 residues before the CDR3 terminus, with the missing tail filled in from the germline J gene. The chain couples TRBV7-8 to TRBJ2-5; D is possibly TRBD1 (6 bases). The CDR3 extends over 14 amino acids. Per germline, CDR1 SGHVS and CDR2 FQNEAQ. The CDR3 here is CASSLVIRGGTQYF. CDR3 DNA (partial): TGTGCCAGCAGCTTAGTAATCAGGGGTGGAACC.